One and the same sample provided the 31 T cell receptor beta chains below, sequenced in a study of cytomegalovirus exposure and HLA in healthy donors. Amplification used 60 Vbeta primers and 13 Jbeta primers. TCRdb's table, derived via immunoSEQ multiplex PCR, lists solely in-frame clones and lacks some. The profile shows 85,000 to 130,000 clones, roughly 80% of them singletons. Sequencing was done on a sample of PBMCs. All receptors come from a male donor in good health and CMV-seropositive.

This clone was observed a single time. The CDR3 coding sequence is TGTGCCAGCGCGGCCTACGAGCAGTACTTC. Protein sequence: CASAAYEQYF. The chain employs TRBV6-1 and TRBJ2-7; D unclear. Germline CDR1 reads MNHNS; CDR2 reads SASEGT. V was trimmed by 8 bases and J by 2 bases, leaving 4 bases between them. The length of the CDR3 is 10 residues.

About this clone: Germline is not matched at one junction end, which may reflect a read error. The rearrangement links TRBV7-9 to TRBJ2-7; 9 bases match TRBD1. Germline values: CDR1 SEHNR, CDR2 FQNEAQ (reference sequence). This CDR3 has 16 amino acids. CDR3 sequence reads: CSSSKGRGQGNDEQYF. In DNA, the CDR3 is TGTTCCAGCAGCAAAGGTAGGGGACAGGGAAACGACGAGCAGTACTTC.

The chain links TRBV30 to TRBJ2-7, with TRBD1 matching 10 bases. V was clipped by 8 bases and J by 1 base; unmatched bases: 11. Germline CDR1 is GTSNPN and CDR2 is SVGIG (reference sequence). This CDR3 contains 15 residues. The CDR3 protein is CAHTPDRGPSYEQYF. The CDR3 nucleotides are TGTGCCCATACACCCGACAGGGGGCCTTCCTACGAGCAGTACTTC.

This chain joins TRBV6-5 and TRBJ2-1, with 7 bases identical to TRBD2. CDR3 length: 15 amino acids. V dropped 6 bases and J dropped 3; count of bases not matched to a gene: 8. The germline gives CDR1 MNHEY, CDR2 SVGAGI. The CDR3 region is CASSLSSGDYNEQFF. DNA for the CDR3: TGTGCCAGCAGCCTTTCTAGCGGAGACTACAATGAGCAGTTCTTC.

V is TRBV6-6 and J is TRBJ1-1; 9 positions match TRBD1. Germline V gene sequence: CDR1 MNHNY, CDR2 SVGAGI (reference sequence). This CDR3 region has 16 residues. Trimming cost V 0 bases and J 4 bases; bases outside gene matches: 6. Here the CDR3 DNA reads TGTGCCAGCAGTTACTCACAGGGGGCGCGGGGCACTGAAGCTTTCTTT. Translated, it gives CASSYSQGARGTEAFF.

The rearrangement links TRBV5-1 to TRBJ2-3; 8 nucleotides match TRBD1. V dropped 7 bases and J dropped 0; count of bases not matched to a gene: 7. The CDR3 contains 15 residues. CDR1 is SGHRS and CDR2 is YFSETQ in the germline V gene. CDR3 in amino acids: CASVVTGASTDTQYF. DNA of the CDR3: TGCGCCAGCGTCGTGACAGGGGCTAGCACAGATACGCAGTATTTT. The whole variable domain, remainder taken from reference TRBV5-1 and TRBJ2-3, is KAGVTQTPRYLIKTRGQQVTLSCSPISGHRSVSWYQQTPGQGLQFLFEYFSETQRNKGNFPGRFSGRQFSNSRSEMNVSTLELGDSALYLCASVVTGASTDTQYFGPGTRLTVL.

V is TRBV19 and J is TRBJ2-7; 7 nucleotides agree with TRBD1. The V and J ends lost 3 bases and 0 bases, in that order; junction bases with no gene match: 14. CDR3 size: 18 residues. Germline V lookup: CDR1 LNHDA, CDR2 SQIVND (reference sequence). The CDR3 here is CASSMKAGGWEISYEQYF. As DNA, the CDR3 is TGTGCCAGTAGTATGAAGGCAGGGGGTTGGGAGATCTCCTACGAGCAGTACTTC.

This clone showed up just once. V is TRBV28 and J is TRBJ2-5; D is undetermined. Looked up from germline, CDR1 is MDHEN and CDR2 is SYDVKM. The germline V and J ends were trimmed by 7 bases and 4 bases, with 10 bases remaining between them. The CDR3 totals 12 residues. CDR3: CASTKTGETQYF. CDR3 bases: TGTGCCAGCACAAAGACGGGAGAGACCCAGTACTTC.

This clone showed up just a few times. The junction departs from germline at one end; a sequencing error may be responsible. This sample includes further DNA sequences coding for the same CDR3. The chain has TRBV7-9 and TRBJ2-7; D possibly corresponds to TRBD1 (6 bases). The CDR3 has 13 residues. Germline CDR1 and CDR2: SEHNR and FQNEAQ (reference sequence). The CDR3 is CSSSRQVAYEQYF. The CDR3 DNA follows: TGTTCCAGCAGTCGACAGGTAGCCTACGAGCAGTACTTC.

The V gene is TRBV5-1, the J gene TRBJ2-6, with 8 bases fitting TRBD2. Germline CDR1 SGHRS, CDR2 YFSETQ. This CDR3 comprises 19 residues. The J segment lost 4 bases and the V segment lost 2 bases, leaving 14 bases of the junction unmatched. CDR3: CASSFMLSGGAAGANVLTF. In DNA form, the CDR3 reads TGCGCCAGCAGCTTCATGTTAAGCGGGGGAGCGGCAGGGGCCAACGTCCTGACTTTC.

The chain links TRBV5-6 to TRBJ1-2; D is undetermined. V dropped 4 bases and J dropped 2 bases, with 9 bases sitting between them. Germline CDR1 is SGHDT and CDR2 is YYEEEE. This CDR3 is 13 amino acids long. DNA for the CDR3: TGTGCCAGCAGCGGTCGGGGAAACTATGGCTACACCTTC. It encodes CASSGRGNYGYTF.

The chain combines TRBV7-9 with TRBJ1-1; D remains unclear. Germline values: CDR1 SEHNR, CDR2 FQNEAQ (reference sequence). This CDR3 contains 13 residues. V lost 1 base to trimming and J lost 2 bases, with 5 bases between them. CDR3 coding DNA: TGTGCCAGCAGCTTAGATCATAACACTGAAGCTTTCTTT. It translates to CASSLDHNTEAFF.

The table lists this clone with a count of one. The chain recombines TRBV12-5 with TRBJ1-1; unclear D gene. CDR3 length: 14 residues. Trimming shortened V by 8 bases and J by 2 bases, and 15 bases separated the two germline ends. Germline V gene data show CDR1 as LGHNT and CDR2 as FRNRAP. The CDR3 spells CASHAGLANTEAFF. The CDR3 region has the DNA TGTGCTAGTCACGCGGGCTTGGCAAACACTGAAGCTTTCTTT. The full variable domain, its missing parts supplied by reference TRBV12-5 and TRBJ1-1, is DARVTQTPRHKVTEMGQEVTMRCQPILGHNTVFWYRQTMMQGLELLAYFRNRAPLDDSGMPKDRFSAEMPDATLATLKIQPSEPRDSAVYFCASHAGLANTEAFFGQGTRLTVV.

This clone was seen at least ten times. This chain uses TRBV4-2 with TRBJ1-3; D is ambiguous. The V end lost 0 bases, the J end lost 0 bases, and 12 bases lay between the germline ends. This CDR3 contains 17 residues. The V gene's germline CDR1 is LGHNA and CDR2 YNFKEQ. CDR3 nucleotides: TGTGCCAGCAGCCAAGATATGGATCGAGGCTCTGGAAACACCATATATTTT. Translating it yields CASSQDMDRGSGNTIYF.

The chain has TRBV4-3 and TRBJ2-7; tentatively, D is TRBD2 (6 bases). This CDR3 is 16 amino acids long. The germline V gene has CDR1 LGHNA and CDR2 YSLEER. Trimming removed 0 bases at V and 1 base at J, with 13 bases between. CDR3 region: CASSQDFPGESYEQYF. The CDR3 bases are TGCGCCAGCAGCCAAGACTTTCCGGGGGAATCCTACGAGCAGTACTTC.

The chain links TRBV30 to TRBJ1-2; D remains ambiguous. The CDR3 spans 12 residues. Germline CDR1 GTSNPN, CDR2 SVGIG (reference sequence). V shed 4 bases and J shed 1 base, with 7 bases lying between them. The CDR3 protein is CAWTLGNYGYTF. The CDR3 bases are TGTGCCTGGACGCTCGGTAACTATGGCTACACCTTC.

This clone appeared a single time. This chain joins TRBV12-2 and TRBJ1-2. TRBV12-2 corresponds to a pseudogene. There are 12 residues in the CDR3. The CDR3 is CASPRGEDGYTF. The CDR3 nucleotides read TGTGCAAGTCCCCGTGGGGAGGATGGCTACACCTTC.

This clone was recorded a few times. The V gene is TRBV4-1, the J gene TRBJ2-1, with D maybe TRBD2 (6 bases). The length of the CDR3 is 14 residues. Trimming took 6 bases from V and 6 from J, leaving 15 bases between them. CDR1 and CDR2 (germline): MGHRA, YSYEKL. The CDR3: CASSHNLEGNEQFF. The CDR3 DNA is TGCGCCAGCAGTCATAATCTGGAGGGCAATGAGCAGTTCTTC.

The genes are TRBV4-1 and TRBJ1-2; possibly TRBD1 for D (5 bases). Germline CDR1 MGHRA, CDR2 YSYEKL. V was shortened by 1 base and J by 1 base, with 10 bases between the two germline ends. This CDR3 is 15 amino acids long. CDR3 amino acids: CASSQGAGLNYGYTF. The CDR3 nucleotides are TGCGCCAGCAGCCAAGGGGCAGGGCTTAACTATGGCTACACCTTC.

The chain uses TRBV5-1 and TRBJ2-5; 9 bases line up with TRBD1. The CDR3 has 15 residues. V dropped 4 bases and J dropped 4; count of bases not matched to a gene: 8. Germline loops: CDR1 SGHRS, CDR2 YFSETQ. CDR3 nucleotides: TGCGCCAGCAGCCCAGCGCGGGACAGGGTAGAGACCCAGTACTTC. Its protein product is CASSPARDRVETQYF. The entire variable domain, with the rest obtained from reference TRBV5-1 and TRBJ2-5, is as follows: KAGVTQTPRYLIKTRGQQVTLSCSPISGHRSVSWYQQTPGQGLQFLFEYFSETQRNKGNFPGRFSGRQFSNSRSEMNVSTLELGDSALYLCASSPARDRVETQYFGPGTRLLVL.

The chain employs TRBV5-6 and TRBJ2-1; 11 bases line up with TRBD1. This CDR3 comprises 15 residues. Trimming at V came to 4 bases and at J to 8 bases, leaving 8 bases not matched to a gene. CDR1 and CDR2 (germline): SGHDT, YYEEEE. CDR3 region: CASSPLDRGLYEQFF. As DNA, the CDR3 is TGTGCCAGCAGCCCTCTGGACAGGGGGCTTTATGAGCAGTTCTTC.

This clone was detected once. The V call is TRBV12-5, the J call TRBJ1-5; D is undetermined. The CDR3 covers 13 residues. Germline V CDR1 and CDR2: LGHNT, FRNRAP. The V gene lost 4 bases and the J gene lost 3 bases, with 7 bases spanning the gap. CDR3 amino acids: CASGYGNNQPQHF. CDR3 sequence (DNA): TGTGCTAGTGGTTACGGTAACAATCAGCCCCAGCATTTT.

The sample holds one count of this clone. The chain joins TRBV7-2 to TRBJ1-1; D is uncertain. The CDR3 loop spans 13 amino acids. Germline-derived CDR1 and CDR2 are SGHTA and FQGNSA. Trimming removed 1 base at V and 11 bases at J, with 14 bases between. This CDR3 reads CASSLVREEVAFF. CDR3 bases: TGTGCCAGCAGCTTAGTCCGGGAAGAGGTGGCTTTCTTT.

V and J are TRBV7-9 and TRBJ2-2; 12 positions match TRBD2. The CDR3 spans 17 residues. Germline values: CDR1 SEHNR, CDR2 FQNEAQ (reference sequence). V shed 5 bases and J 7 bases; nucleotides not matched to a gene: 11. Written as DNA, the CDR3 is TGTGCCAGCAGCGTTACTAGCGGGGGGACCTCGGGCGGGGAGCTGTTTTTT. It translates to CASSVTSGGTSGGELFF.

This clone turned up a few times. The DNA of the CDR3 is TGTGCCAGCAGAACACACCCGGGCAATGAGCAGTTCTTC. This codes for CASRTHPGNEQFF. The chain couples TRBV6-5 to TRBJ2-1; D unresolved. Trimming cost V 6 bases and J 6 bases, with 12 bases left between them. This CDR3 is built from 13 residues. CDR1 MNHEY and CDR2 SVGAGI come from the germline V gene.

The CDR3 sequence is CASSLVAASYEQYF. For the CDR3, the DNA is TGTGCCAGCAGCTTAGTAGCAGCATCCTACGAGCAGTACTTC. V is TRBV11-3 and J is TRBJ2-7; D is unclear. Per germline, CDR1 SGHNT and CDR2 YENEEA. V shed 1 base and J shed 1 base, with 8 bases lying between them. CDR3 length: 14 residues.

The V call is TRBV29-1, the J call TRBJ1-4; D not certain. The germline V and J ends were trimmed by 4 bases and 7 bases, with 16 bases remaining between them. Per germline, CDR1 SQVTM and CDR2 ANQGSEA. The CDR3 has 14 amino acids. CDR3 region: CSVGAPGGSEKLFF. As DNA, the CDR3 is TGCAGCGTTGGGGCCCCAGGAGGATCTGAAAAACTGTTTTTT.

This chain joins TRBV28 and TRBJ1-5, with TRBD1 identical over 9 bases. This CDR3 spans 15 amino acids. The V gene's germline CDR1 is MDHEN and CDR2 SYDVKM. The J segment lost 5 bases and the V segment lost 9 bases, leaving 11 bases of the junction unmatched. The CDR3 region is CASLQGARSYQPQHF. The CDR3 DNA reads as TGTGCCAGTTTACAGGGGGCACGTTCGTATCAGCCCCAGCATTTT.

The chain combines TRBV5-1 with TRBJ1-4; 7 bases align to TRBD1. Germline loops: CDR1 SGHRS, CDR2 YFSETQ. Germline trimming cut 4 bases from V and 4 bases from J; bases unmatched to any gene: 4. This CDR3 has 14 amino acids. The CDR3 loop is CASSRGDSNEKLFF. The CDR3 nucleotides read TGCGCCAGCAGCCGAGGGGACAGTAATGAAAAACTGTTTTTT.

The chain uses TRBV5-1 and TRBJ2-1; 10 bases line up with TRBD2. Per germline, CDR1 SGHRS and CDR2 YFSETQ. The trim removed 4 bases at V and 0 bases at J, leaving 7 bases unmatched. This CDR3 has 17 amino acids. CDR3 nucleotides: TGCGCCAGCAGCCTGGTGGCTAGCGGGAGCTCCTACAATGAGCAGTTCTTC. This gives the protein CASSLVASGSSYNEQFF.

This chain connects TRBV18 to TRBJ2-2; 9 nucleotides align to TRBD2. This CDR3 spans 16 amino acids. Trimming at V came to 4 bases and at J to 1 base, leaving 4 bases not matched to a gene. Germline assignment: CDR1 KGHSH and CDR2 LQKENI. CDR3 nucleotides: TGTGCCAGCTCACTACCAGCGGGGGGGAACACCGGGGAGCTGTTTTTT. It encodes CASSLPAGGNTGELFF. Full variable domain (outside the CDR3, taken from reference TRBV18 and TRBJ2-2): NAGVMQNPRHLVRRRGQEARLRCSPMKGHSHVYWYRQLPEEGLKFMVYLQKENIIDESGMPKERFSAEFPKEGPSILRIQQVVRGDSAAYFCASSLPAGGNTGELFFGEGSRLTVL.